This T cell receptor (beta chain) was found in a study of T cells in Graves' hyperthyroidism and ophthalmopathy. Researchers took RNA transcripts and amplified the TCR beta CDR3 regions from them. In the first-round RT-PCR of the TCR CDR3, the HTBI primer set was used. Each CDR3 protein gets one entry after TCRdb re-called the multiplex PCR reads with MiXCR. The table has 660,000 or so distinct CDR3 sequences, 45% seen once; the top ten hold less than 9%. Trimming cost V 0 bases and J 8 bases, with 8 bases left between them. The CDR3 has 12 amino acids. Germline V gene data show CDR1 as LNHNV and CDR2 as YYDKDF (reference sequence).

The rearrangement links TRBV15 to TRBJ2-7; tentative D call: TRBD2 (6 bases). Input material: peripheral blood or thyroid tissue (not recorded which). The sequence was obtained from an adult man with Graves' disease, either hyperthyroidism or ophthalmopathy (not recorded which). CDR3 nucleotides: TGTGCCACCAGCAGAGAGGGGAGGCAGCAGTACTTC. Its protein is CATSREGRQQYF.